This T cell receptor beta chain was sequenced for a study of blood T cell repertoires in COVID-19. Study at large: PBMCs, B-cell-depleted T cells, or T cells were the source of the cDNA or gDNA that made up the material.

The germline CDR1 and CDR2 sequences are GTSNPN and SVGIG (reference sequence). The CDR3 sequence is 13 residues long. The germline V and J ends were trimmed by 4 bases and 0 bases, with 8 bases remaining between them. Enrollment of patients from Seattle took place during active infection, with longitudinal follow-up. Produced via immunoSEQ multiplex PCR; TCRdb's table is partial and in-frame only. Of roughly 480,000 clones in the sample, roughly 87% were seen once. This receptor was identified in a man aged 18-30 years with COVID-19, enrolled during active disease. The chain combines TRBV30 with TRBJ2-3; tentatively, D is TRBD2 (5 bases). The sequenced material came from peripheral blood. CDR3 sequence (DNA): TGTGCCTGGATGAAGCGGAGCACAGATACGCAGTATTTT. It encodes CAWMKRSTDTQYF.